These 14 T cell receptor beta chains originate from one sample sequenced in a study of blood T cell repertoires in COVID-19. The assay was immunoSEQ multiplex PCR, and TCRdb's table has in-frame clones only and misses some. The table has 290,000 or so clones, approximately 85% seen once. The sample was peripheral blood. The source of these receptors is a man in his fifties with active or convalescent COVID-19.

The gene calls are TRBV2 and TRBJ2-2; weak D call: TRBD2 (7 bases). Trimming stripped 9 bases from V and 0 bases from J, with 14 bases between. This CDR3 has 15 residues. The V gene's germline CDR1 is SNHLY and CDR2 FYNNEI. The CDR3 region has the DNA TGTGCCAGTAGGGGGGGGACCCCGAACACCGGGGAGCTGTTTTTT. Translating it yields CASRGGTPNTGELFF.

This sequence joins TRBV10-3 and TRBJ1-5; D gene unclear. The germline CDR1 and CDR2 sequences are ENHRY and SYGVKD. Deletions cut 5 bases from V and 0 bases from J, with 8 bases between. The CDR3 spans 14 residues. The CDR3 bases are TGTGCCATCAGTCAGGAAGATAGCAATCAGCCCCAGCATTTT. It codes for CAISQEDSNQPQHF.

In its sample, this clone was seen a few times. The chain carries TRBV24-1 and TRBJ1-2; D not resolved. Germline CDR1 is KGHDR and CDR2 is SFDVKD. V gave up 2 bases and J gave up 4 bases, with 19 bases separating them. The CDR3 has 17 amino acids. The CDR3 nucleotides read TGTGCCACCAGTGATTCGGGGTCGGGCCTCAAGGTCTATGGCTACACCTTC. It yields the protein CATSDSGSGLKVYGYTF.

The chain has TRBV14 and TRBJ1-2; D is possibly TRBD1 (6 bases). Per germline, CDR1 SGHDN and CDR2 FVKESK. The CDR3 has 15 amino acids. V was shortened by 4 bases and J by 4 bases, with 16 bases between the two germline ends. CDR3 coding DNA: TGTGCCAGCAGCCGAACACAGGGTCTTGGCTATGGCTACACCTTC. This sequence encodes CASSRTQGLGYGYTF.

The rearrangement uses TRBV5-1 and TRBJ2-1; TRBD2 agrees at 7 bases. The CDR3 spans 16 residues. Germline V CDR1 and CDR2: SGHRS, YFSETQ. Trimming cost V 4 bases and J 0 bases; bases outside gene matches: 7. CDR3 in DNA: TGCGCCAGCAGCCGGAGCGGGACCGACTCCTACAATGAGCAGTTCTTC. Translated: CASSRSGTDSYNEQFF.

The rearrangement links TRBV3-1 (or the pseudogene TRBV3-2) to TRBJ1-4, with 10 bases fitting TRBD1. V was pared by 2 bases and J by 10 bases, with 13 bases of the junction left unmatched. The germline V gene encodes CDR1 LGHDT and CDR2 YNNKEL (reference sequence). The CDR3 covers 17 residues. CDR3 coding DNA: TGTGCCAGCAGCCAACTTTTGGGGACAGGGGTGTATGGAAAACTGTTTTTT. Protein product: CASSQLLGTGVYGKLFF.

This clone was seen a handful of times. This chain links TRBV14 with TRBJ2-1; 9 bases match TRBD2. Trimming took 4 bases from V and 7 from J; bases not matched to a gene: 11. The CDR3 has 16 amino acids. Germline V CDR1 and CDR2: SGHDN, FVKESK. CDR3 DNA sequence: TGTGCCAGCAGCCCACCTAATAGCGGGAGAGGGAATGAGCAGTTCTTC. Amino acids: CASSPPNSGRGNEQFF.

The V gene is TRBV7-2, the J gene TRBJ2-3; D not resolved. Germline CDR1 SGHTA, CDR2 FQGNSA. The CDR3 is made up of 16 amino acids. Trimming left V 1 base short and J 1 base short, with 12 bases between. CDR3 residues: CASSLGPRARTDTQYF. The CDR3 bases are TGTGCCAGCAGCTTAGGCCCTAGAGCCCGCACAGATACGCAGTATTTT. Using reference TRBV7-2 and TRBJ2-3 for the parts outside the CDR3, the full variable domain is GAGVSQSPSNKVTEKGKDVELRCDPISGHTALYWYRQSLGQGLEFLIYFQGNSAPDKSGLPSDRFSAERTGGSVSTLTIQRTQQEDSAVYLCASSLGPRARTDTQYFGPGTRLTVL.

In DNA, the CDR3 is TGTGCCAGCAGCCGACTCACCGGGGAGCTGTTTTTT. Its translation is CASSRLTGELFF. The chain employs TRBV7-9 and TRBJ2-2; D ambiguous. Per germline, CDR1 SEHNR and CDR2 FQNEAQ (reference sequence). The V and J ends lost 5 bases and 4 bases respectively, with 5 bases between them. The CDR3 length is 12 residues.

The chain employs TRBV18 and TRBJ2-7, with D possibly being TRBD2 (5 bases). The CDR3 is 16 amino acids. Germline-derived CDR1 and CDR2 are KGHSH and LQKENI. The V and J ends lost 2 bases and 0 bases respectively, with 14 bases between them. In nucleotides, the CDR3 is TGTGCCAGCTCACCAGGGTCTAGCCGGAGCTCCTACGAGCAGTACTTC. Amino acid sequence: CASSPGSSRSSYEQYF.

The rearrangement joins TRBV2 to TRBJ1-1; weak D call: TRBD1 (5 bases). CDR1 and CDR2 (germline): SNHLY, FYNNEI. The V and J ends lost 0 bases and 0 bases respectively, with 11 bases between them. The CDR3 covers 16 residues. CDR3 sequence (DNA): TGTGCCAGCAGTGAAGCGGGGGGACGGATGAACACTGAAGCTTTCTTT. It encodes CASSEAGGRMNTEAFF.

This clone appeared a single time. The CDR3 spells CAFEGGQGPDGYTF. CDR3 nucleotides: TGTGCCTTCGAGGGGGGGCAGGGTCCAGATGGCTACACCTTC. The V gene is TRBV30, the J gene TRBJ1-2; D may be TRBD1 (6 bases). The CDR3 extends over 14 amino acids. In germline, CDR1 is GTSNPN, CDR2 SVGIG (reference sequence). Trimming stripped 7 bases from V and 6 bases from J, with 21 bases between.

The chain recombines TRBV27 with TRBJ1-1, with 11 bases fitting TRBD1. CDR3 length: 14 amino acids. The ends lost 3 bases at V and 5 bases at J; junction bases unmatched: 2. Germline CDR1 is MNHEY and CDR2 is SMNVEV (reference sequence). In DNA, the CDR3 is TGTGCCAGCAGTTTCCGGGACAGGGGGACTGAAGCTTTCTTT. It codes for CASSFRDRGTEAFF.

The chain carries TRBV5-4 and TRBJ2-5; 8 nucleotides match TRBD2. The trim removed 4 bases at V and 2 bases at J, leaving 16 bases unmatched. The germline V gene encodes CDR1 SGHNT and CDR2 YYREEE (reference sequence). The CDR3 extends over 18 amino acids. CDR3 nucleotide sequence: TGTGCCAGCAGCCTAGTGGGGCGGGGTAGCGGGAATCAAGAGACCCAGTACTTC. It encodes CASSLVGRGSGNQETQYF. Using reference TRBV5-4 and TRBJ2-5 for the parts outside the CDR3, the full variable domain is ETGVTQSPTHLIKTRGQQVTLRCSSQSGHNTVSWYQQALGQGPQFIFQYYREEENGRGNFPPRFSGLQFPNYSSELNVNALELDDSALYLCASSLVGRGSGNQETQYFGPGTRLLVL.